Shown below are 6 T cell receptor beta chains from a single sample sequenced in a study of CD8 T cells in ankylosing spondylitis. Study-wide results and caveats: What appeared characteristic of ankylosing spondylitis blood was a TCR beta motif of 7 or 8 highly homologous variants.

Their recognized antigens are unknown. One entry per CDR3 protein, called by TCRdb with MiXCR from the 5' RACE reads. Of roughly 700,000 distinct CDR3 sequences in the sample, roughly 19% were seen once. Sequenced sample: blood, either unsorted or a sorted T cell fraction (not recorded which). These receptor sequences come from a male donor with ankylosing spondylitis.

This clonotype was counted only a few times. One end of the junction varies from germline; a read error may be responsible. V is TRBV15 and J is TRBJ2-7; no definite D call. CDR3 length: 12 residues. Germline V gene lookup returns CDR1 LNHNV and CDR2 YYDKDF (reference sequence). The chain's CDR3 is CATSRENYEQYF. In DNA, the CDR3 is TGTGCCACCAGCCGAGAGAATTACGAGCAGTACTTC. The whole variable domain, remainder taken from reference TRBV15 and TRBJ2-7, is DAMVIQNPRYQVTQFGKPVTLSCSQTLNHNVMYWYQQKSSQAPKLLFHYYDKDFNNEADTPDNFQSRRPNTSFCFLDIRSPGLGDTAMYLCATSRENYEQYFGPGTRLTVT.

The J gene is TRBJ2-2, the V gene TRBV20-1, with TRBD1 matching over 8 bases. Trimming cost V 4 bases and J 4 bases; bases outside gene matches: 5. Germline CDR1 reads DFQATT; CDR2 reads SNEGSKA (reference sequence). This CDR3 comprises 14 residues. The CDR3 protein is CSATPQGATGELFF. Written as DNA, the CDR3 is TGCAGTGCTACCCCCCAGGGGGCCACCGGGGAGCTGTTTTTT.

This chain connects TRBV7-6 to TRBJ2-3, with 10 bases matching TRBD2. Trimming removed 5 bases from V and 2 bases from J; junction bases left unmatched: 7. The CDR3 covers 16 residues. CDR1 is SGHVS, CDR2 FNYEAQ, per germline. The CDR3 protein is CASSTTGLATTDTQYF. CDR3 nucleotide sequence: TGTGCCAGCAGCACGACGGGACTAGCGACCACAGATACGCAGTATTTT.

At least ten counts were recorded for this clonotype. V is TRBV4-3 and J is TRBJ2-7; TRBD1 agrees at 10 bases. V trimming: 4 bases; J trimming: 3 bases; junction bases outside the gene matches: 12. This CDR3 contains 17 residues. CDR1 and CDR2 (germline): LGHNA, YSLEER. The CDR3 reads CASSPGTGAIGGYEQYF. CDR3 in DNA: TGCGCCAGCAGCCCCGGGACAGGGGCTATCGGAGGCTACGAGCAGTACTTC.

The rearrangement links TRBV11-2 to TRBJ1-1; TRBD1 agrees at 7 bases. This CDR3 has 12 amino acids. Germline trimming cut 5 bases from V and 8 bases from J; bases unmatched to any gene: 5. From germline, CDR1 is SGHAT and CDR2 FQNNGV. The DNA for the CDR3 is TGTGCCAGCAGCCACCCCAGGGGGGAAGCTTTCTTT. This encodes CASSHPRGEAFF.

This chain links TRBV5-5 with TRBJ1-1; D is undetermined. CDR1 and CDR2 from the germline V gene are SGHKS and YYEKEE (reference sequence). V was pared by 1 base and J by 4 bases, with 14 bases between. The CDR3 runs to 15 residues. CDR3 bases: TGTGCCAGCAGCTTGTACCCCACAGATCCCACTGAAGCTTTCTTT. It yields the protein CASSLYPTDPTEAFF.